This TCR beta chain appears in the sequencing data of a study of shared clonotypes between healthy human individuals. Cells designated naive CD8 were CD45RO-negative and were positively selected for CCR7, with terminally differentiated effector memory CD45RA+ cells excluded. The method was immunoSEQ multiplex PCR; TCRdb's version includes in-frame clones alone and lacks a portion of them. The sample yields roughly 2.1 million clones, more than 85% seen once. Germline V lookup: CDR1 SEHNR, CDR2 FQNEAQ (reference sequence). V was clipped by 0 bases and J by 13 bases; unmatched bases: 10. The CDR3 is 15 residues long.

This chain joins TRBV7-9 and TRBJ1-4; 8 bases align to TRBD1. The sequence derives from a man younger than 30 in good health. Some clones in this sample may be carry-over from other donors' samples. Sequencing input: naive CD8+ T cells from PBMCs. CDR3 in amino acids: CASSLAPGQGGVLFF. CDR3 DNA sequence: TGTGCCAGCAGCTTAGCGCCCGGACAGGGAGGAGTACTGTTTTTT.